This is a list of T cell receptor beta chains from one sample in a study of blood T cell repertoires in COVID-19. Sequenced by immunoSEQ multiplex PCR; TCRdb stores in-frame clones only, minus some. The data show just over 200,000 clones, about nine tenths seen once. The sample consisted of peripheral blood. The receptors derive from a man older than 75 with acute or convalescent COVID-19. CDR3s include the opening cysteine and the closing phenylalanine or tryptophan. D genes are given only for firm matches. Size is stated for part of the rows, as once, few or many counts, or as a class when the clone is expanded.

v_call,d_call,j_call,clone_size,cdr3_aa,cdr3_nt
TRBV19,TRBD1,TRBJ1-5,-,CATRTGTYSNQPQHF,TGTGCCACCCGGACAGGGACATATAGCAATCAGCCCCAGCATTTT
TRBV15,-,TRBJ2-1,-,CATSRDKNNEQFF,TGTGCCACCAGCAGAGATAAAAACAATGAGCAGTTCTTC
TRBV29-1,-,TRBJ1-1,-,CSVGQTLNTEAFF,TGCAGCGTTGGACAGACCTTGAACACTGAAGCTTTCTTT
TRBV28,-,TRBJ2-1,-,CASSSRHEQFF,TGTGCCAGCAGCTCTAGGCATGAGCAGTTCTTC
TRBV18,TRBD2,TRBJ2-7,-,CASSPLSRLAHEQYF,TGTGCCAGCTCACCACTTTCCCGACTAGCGCACGAGCAGTACTTC
TRBV7-9,-,TRBJ1-5,once,CASGDSNQPQHF,TGTGCCAGTGGGGACTCCAATCAGCCCCAGCATTTT
TRBV19,TRBD1,TRBJ1-3,-,CASSMDARSGTGSGNTIYF,TGTGCCAGTAGTATGGACGCAAGAAGCGGGACAGGCTCTGGAAACACCATATATTTT
TRBV30,-,TRBJ2-3,-,CAWSPSTDTQYF,TGTGCCTGGAGCCCTAGCACAGATACGCAGTATTTT
TRBV28,TRBD1,TRBJ2-7,-,CASSRPLDGTGDYEQYF,TGTGCCAGCAGTCGACCCCTCGACGGGACAGGGGACTACGAGCAGTACTTC
TRBV28,-,TRBJ1-1,-,CASTEGRDGAEAFF,TGTGCCAGCACCGAAGGGCGGGATGGCGCTGAAGCTTTCTTT
TRBV7-8,-,TRBJ2-1,-,CASSLGVTTTNEQFF,TGTGCCAGCAGCTTAGGAGTTACGACTACCAATGAGCAGTTCTTC
TRBV4-2,-,TRBJ2-1,-,CASSQDEGSSYNEQFF,TGTGCCAGCAGCCAAGATGAGGGTAGCTCCTACAATGAGCAGTTCTTC
TRBV19,-,TRBJ2-2,-,CASSMRGETGELFF,TGTGCCAGTAGTATGCGGGGAGAGACCGGGGAGCTGTTTTTT
TRBV11-2,-,TRBJ1-1,-,CASSLAPKSTEAFF,TGTGCCAGCAGCTTAGCCCCCAAATCCACTGAAGCTTTCTTT
TRBV4-2,-,TRBJ1-5,many,CASSQEGRYNQPQHF,TGTGCCAGCAGCCAAGAGGGCAGATACAATCAGCCCCAGCATTTT
TRBV19,TRBD1,TRBJ2-7,-,CASRKEGTGSYEQYF,TGTGCCAGTAGGAAGGAAGGGACAGGGTCCTACGAGCAGTACTTC
TRBV27,TRBD2,TRBJ2-1,-,CASSSVTSGVYNEQFF,TGTGCCAGCAGTTCCGTGACTAGCGGGGTGTACAATGAGCAGTTCTTC
TRBV5-1,-,TRBJ2-3,few,CASSPQPEIADTQYF,TGCGCCAGCAGCCCCCAGCCGGAAATAGCGGATACGCAGTATTTT
TRBV27,-,TRBJ2-1,-,CASSRTAYNEQFF,TGTGCCAGCAGCCGGACAGCGTACAATGAGCAGTTCTTC
TRBV6-1,-,TRBJ1-1,-,CASSATDNTEAFF,TGTGCCAGCAGTGCGACAGATAACACTGAAGCTTTCTTT
TRBV28,TRBD2,TRBJ2-4,-,CASSYDGGNDQNIQYF,TGTGCCAGCAGTTATGACGGGGGGAACGATCAAAACATTCAGTACTTC
TRBV3-1/TRBV3-2,TRBD2,TRBJ2-1,once,CASSPMGLAGALEQFF,TGTGCCAGCAGTCCTATGGGACTAGCGGGAGCACTAGAGCAGTTCTTC
TRBV7-3,-,TRBJ2-2,-,CASRDTGRGGTGELFF,TGTGCCAGCAGGGATACAGGGAGAGGTGGCACCGGGGAGCTGTTTTTT
TRBV7-2,TRBD1,TRBJ1-6,-,CASIQAGGMSPLHF,TGTGCCAGCATTCAAGCAGGGGGCATGTCACCCCTCCACTTT
TRBV5-4,-,TRBJ2-3,-,CASSRYVAASTDTQYF,TGTGCCAGCAGCCGCTACGTAGCGGCTAGCACAGATACGCAGTATTTT
TRBV3-1/TRBV3-2,-,TRBJ1-4,once,CASSRKGGTEKLFF,TGTGCCAGTTCACGTAAGGGGGGGACCGAAAAACTGTTTTTT
TRBV19,TRBD1,TRBJ2-2,-,CASRRQGGNTGELFF,TGTGCCAGTAGACGACAGGGCGGGAACACCGGGGAGCTGTTTTTT
TRBV7-9,TRBD2,TRBJ2-1,-,CASSLRSLAGEDNEQFF,TGTGCCAGCAGCTTAAGGTCTCTAGCGGGAGAGGACAATGAGCAGTTCTTC
TRBV12-3/TRBV12-4,-,TRBJ1-3,-,CASTRTAGNTIYF,TGTGCCAGCACCAGGACAGCAGGAAACACCATATATTTT
TRBV7-2,TRBD2,TRBJ2-1,-,CASSLGTSPEQFF,TGTGCCAGCAGCTTAGGGACTAGCCCTGAGCAGTTCTTC
TRBV30,-,TRBJ1-2,-,CAWRRGGDGYTF,TGTGCCTGGAGGAGGGGCGGGGATGGCTACACCTTC
TRBV10-3,-,TRBJ2-7,few,CAISESGAEQYF,TGTGCCATCAGTGAGTCAGGGGCCGAGCAGTACTTC
TRBV7-2,-,TRBJ2-2,-,CASSLSPRNTGELFF,TGTGCCAGCAGCTTATCTCCTAGGAACACCGGGGAGCTGTTTTTT
TRBV9,-,TRBJ2-5,few,CASSVGPLAVGAQYF,TGTGCCAGCAGCGTAGGACCACTAGCAGTGGGAGCCCAGTACTTC
TRBV15,-,TRBJ1-6,-,CATSKTRDTNSPLHF,TGTGCCACCAGCAAAACACGGGACACCAATTCACCCCTCCACTTT
TRBV11-2,TRBD2,TRBJ2-7,-,CASSYRTSGSSYEQYF,TGTGCCAGCAGCTACCGGACTAGCGGGAGCTCCTACGAGCAGTACTTC
TRBV2,-,TRBJ1-2,-,CASSEGEGYGYTF,TGTGCCAGCAGTGAAGGAGAGGGATACGGCTACACCTTC
TRBV2,TRBD2,TRBJ2-7,-,CASTILAGGYEQYF,TGTGCCAGTACAATACTAGCGGGAGGCTACGAGCAGTACTTC
TRBV27,-,TRBJ2-5,-,CATKRAGIETQYF,TGTGCCACCAAACGGGCAGGGATCGAGACCCAGTACTTC
TRBV20-1,-,TRBJ1-2,-,CSASGDYGYTF,TGCAGTGCATCAGGGGACTATGGCTACACCTTC
TRBV6-2/TRBV6-3,TRBD2,TRBJ2-3,-,CASRPSGRASSDTQYF,TGTGCCAGCAGGCCTAGCGGGAGGGCCTCCTCAGATACGCAGTATTTT
TRBV9,-,TRBJ2-5,-,CASSVRGVYQETQYF,TGTGCCAGCAGCGTGCGGGGCGTGTACCAAGAGACCCAGTACTTC
TRBV5-1,TRBD1,TRBJ1-5,-,CASSLLSGGGQPQHF,TGCGCCAGCAGCTTGCTCTCAGGGGGCGGTCAGCCCCAGCATTTT
TRBV10-1,-,TRBJ2-3,-,CASSPGTARDTQYF,TGCGCCAGCAGCCCAGGAACAGCCAGGGATACGCAGTATTTT
TRBV13,-,TRBJ2-1,-,CASSLVPTGDEQFF,TGTGCCAGCAGCTTAGTCCCAACAGGTGATGAGCAGTTCTTC
TRBV5-4,-,TRBJ2-1,-,CASGRDFDEQFF,TGTGCCAGCGGCCGGGACTTTGATGAGCAGTTCTTC
TRBV11-1,TRBD2,TRBJ2-1,-,CASSLAGAQDNEQFF,TGTGCCAGCAGCTTGGCGGGAGCACAGGACAATGAGCAGTTCTTC
TRBV6-5,TRBD2,TRBJ2-1,once,CASSYLAESSYNEQFF,TGTGCCAGCAGTTACCTAGCGGAGTCCTCCTACAATGAGCAGTTCTTC
TRBV6-5,TRBD1,TRBJ2-7,-,CASKQGPSLDEQYF,TGTGCCAGCAAACAGGGGCCATCTTTGGACGAGCAGTACTTC
TRBV30,-,TRBJ1-1,-,CAWRLNTGSTEAFF,TGTGCCTGGAGGCTAAATACAGGTTCAACTGAAGCTTTCTTT
TRBV3-1/TRBV3-2,TRBD1,TRBJ2-3,once,CASSPRDRVADTQYF,TGTGCCAGCAGCCCCCGGGACAGGGTCGCAGATACGCAGTATTTT
TRBV5-4,-,TRBJ2-5,-,CASSIGQSRETQYF,TGTGCCAGCAGCATCGGACAGTCACGAGAGACCCAGTACTTC
TRBV5-1,TRBD2,TRBJ2-3,once,CASSLGGRSDTQYF,TGCGCCAGCAGCTTGGGCGGGAGAAGTGATACGCAGTATTTT
TRBV5-4,TRBD1,TRBJ2-7,-,CASSRTGEVSYEQYF,TGTGCCAGCAGCCGTACAGGGGAAGTCTCCTACGAGCAGTACTTC
TRBV27,TRBD1,TRBJ1-6,-,CASSRDSFNNSPLHF,TGTGCCAGCAGTAGGGACAGCTTTAATAATTCACCCCTCCACTTT